The 27 T cell receptor beta chains given below trace back to one sample, sequenced in a study of early T cells in non-severe SARS-CoV-2 infection. From the 5' RACE reads, TCRdb called clonotypes with MiXCR, one entry per CDR3 protein. The sample carries around 80,000 distinct CDR3 sequences, 11% recorded once. The sample here was whole blood, taken at baseline. The source is an adult who was a healthcare worker with PCR-confirmed SARS-CoV-2 infection or an uninfected control (not recorded which).

The chain combines TRBV2 with TRBJ2-1, with TRBD2 matching 12 bases. CDR3 length: 14 amino acids. The V gene's germline CDR1 is SNHLY and CDR2 FYNNEI. V trimming: 8 bases; J trimming: 8 bases; junction bases outside the gene matches: 7. CDR3 nucleotides: TGTGCCAGCCGGACTAGCGGGGCGAGGGATGAGCAGTTCTTC. Amino acids: CASRTSGARDEQFF. Combining the CDR3 with reference TRBV2 and TRBJ2-1 gives the whole variable domain EPEVTQTPSHQVTQMGQEVILRCVPISNHLYFYWYRQILGQKVEFLVSFYNNEISEKSEIFDDQFSVERPDGSNFTLKIRSTKLEDSAMYFCASRTSGARDEQFFGPGTRLTVL.

This clonotype appeared many times. J is TRBJ2-7 and V is TRBV5-1; TRBD2 aligns across 11 bases. V was clipped by 3 bases and J by 2 bases; unmatched bases: 4. Germline CDR1 and CDR2: SGHRS and YFSETQ. The CDR3 is 15 residues long. The CDR3, as DNA: TGCGCCAGCAGCTCGCTAGCGGGGGGCACCTACGAGCAGTACTTC. Encoded protein: CASSSLAGGTYEQYF. Using reference TRBV5-1 and TRBJ2-7 for the parts outside the CDR3, the full variable domain is KAGVTQTPRYLIKTRGQQVTLSCSPISGHRSVSWYQQTPGQGLQFLFEYFSETQRNKGNFPGRFSGRQFSNSRSEMNVSTLELGDSALYLCASSSLAGGTYEQYFGPGTRLTVT.

J is TRBJ1-2 and V is TRBV19, with a possible D match to TRBD1 (6 bases). Germline V gene lookup returns CDR1 LNHDA and CDR2 SQIVND (reference sequence). Trimming took 0 bases from V and 2 from J, leaving 10 bases between them. The CDR3 has 15 amino acids. The DNA of the CDR3 is TGTGCCAGTAGTATAGATTGGGGGCGGAACTATGGCTACACCTTC. Its protein is CASSIDWGRNYGYTF.

This clonotype appeared many times. This chain joins TRBV6-5 and TRBJ1-1, with TRBD1 as a possible D gene (5 bases). Trimming removed 6 bases at V and 3 bases at J, with 11 bases between. CDR3 length: 13 amino acids. Germline assignment: CDR1 MNHEY and CDR2 SVGAGI. The CDR3 reads CASRKLTDTEAFF. The CDR3 region has the DNA TGTGCCAGCAGAAAATTGACAGACACTGAAGCTTTCTTT.

The CDR3 DNA reads TGTGCCAGTAGTAACGGCGGCTCCGGGGAGCTGTTTTTT. This gives the protein CASSNGGSGELFF. The chain carries TRBV19 and TRBJ2-2, with D unresolved. CDR1 is LNHDA, CDR2 SQIVND, per germline (reference sequence). V was shortened by 4 bases and J by 6 bases, with 9 bases between the two germline ends. CDR3 length: 13 amino acids.

The chain carries TRBV7-2 and TRBJ2-2, with 7 bases matching TRBD2. Germline loops: CDR1 SGHTA, CDR2 FQGNSA. This CDR3 has 14 amino acids. Trimming took 5 bases from V and 0 from J; bases not matched to a gene: 0. The CDR3 bases are TGTGCCAGCAGCGCGGGGGCGAACACCGGGGAGCTGTTTTTT. As protein: CASSAGANTGELFF. The full variable domain, its missing parts supplied by reference TRBV7-2 and TRBJ2-2, is GAGVSQSPSNKVTEKGKDVELRCDPISGHTALYWYRQSLGQGLEFLIYFQGNSAPDKSGLPSDRFSAERTGGSVSTLTIQRTQQEDSAVYLCASSAGANTGELFFGEGSRLTVL.

This clonotype appeared a few times. The V gene is TRBV14, the J gene TRBJ2-7, with D unresolved. The germline V gene encodes CDR1 SGHDN and CDR2 FVKESK. CDR3 size: 13 residues. With 0 bases removed from V and 5 bases from J, the gap between germline ends came to 8 bases. The CDR3 nucleotides read TGTGCCAGCAGCCAAGATCTTCTGAACGAGCAGTACTTC. Its protein is CASSQDLLNEQYF.

This clonotype appeared a few times. The chain has TRBV7-2 and TRBJ2-7; 10 positions agree with TRBD2. Germline CDR1 reads SGHTA; CDR2 reads FQGNSA. The V gene end was trimmed by 4 bases and the J gene end by 7 bases; junction bases not matched to a gene: 16. The CDR3 has 17 amino acids. The CDR3 loop is CASSSPPTSGAHREQYF. In DNA, the CDR3 is TGTGCCAGCAGCTCCCCCCCCACTAGCGGGGCTCACCGGGAGCAGTACTTC.

This clonotype was observed at least ten times. The V gene is TRBV20-1, the J gene TRBJ1-2, with 7 bases lining up with TRBD1. V shed 6 bases, J shed 7 bases, and the junction held 14 bases outside the gene matches. This CDR3 contains 14 residues. CDR1 and CDR2 (germline): DFQATT, SNEGSKA (reference sequence). In DNA, the CDR3 is TGCAGTGCCCCTACCACAGGGGCGGTTGGTGGCTACACCTTC. Protein product: CSAPTTGAVGGYTF.

The V and J genes are TRBV7-6 and TRBJ1-2; possible D gene TRBD1, 5 bases. V was clipped by 5 bases and J by 6 bases, with 13 bases between them. Germline V gene sequence: CDR1 SGHVS, CDR2 FNYEAQ. The CDR3 runs 13 residues. The CDR3 region has the DNA TGTGCCAGCAGCCCTCAGGGCTTGAATGGCTACACCTTC. Amino acids: CASSPQGLNGYTF.

This clonotype was seen many times. The rearrangement links TRBV25-1 to TRBJ2-7; 7 bases line up with TRBD1. The trim removed 2 bases at V and 6 bases at J, leaving 7 bases unmatched. This CDR3 has 14 amino acids. The germline CDR1 and CDR2 sequences are MGHDK and SYGVNS. The CDR3 loop is CASSEAGTASEQYF. DNA for the CDR3: TGTGCCAGCAGTGAAGCCGGGACAGCCTCCGAGCAGTACTTC.

The rearrangement links TRBV28 to TRBJ1-1; a weak D match, TRBD1 (6 bases). The germline CDR1 and CDR2 sequences are MDHEN and SYDVKM. Trimming pared 4 bases from V and 1 base from J, leaving 13 bases between. The CDR3 totals 15 residues. CDR3 residues: CASSSPRDKNTEAFF. CDR3 sequence (DNA): TGTGCCAGCAGTTCTCCCCGGGACAAGAACACTGAAGCTTTCTTT.

This clonotype was counted between two and nine times. The chain recombines TRBV27 with TRBJ2-5; weak D call: TRBD1 (6 bases). Per the germline V gene, CDR1 is MNHEY and CDR2 is SMNVEV (reference sequence). The CDR3 is made up of 15 amino acids. Between the trimmed V and J ends, which lost 5 bases and 2 bases, there was a span of 15 bases. The CDR3 DNA is TGTGCCAGCAGTGGCAGGGGAAGAGGGCAAGAGACCCAGTACTTC. This encodes CASSGRGRGQETQYF.

This clonotype was detected a few times. This chain's CDR3 is CASSEQGAMDQPQHF. The CDR3 DNA is TGCGCCAGCAGTGAGCAGGGGGCTATGGATCAGCCCCAGCATTTT. The rearrangement joins TRBV10-2 to TRBJ1-5; 8 nucleotides agree with TRBD1. Trimming cost V 2 bases and J 5 bases; bases outside gene matches: 5. CDR1 WSHSY and CDR2 SAAADI come from the germline V gene. The CDR3 runs 15 residues.

CDR3 in DNA: TGTGCCAGCAGCCGACAGGGCCCCAACACTGAAGCTTTCTTT. Translated: CASSRQGPNTEAFF. The chain links TRBV3-1 to TRBJ1-1; 7 bases align to TRBD1. The V and J ends lost 4 bases and 2 bases, in that order; junction bases with no gene match: 4. Germline-derived CDR1 and CDR2 are LGHDT and YNNKEL (reference sequence). The CDR3 consists of 14 residues.

The rearrangement joins TRBV11-2 to TRBJ1-4; D gene ambiguous. Germline V CDR1 and CDR2: SGHAT, FQNNGV. The CDR3 totals 12 residues. The germline V and J ends were trimmed by 5 bases and 12 bases, with 13 bases remaining between them. DNA of the CDR3: TGTGCCAGCAGCATAGGACCGTTAGAACTGTTTTTT. Encoded protein: CASSIGPLELFF.

This chain joins TRBV6-6 and TRBJ1-2; D remains unclear. The CDR3 has 16 amino acids. Between the trimmed V and J ends, which lost 2 bases and 0 bases, there was a span of 13 bases. The germline V gene encodes CDR1 MNHNY and CDR2 SVGAGI (reference sequence). CDR3 nucleotide sequence: TGTGCCAGCAGTTACCGGACTGACGGTGCTAACTATGGCTACACCTTC. This translates into CASSYRTDGANYGYTF.

This clonotype was counted once. A much larger clone is a single base away; this may be a read error. The chain is built from TRBV3-1 and TRBJ2-6; 7 bases align to TRBD2. This CDR3 contains 19 residues. J was trimmed by 0 bases and V by 4 bases; bases with no gene match: 12. CDR1 is LGHDT, CDR2 YNNKEL, per germline (reference sequence). CDR3 loop: CASSPPTAGTVSGANVLTF. Written as DNA, the CDR3 is TGTGCCAGCAGCCCCCCCACAGCGGGGACTGTCTCTGGGGCCAACGTCCTGACTTTC.

This clonotype has a handful of counts. The chain has TRBV2 and TRBJ2-7, with 7 positions matching TRBD1. The CDR3 has 15 residues. Germline V gives CDR1 SNHLY, CDR2 FYNNEI. The junction had 11 bases not matched to a gene; V was cut back by 7 bases and J by 2 bases. The CDR3 DNA reads as TGTGCCAGCAAAGCAGGGACAGACGCAACCTACGAGCAGTACTTC. Amino acid sequence: CASKAGTDATYEQYF.

The chain is built from TRBV7-2 and TRBJ1-5, with 7 bases matching TRBD1. Germline V gene sequence: CDR1 SGHTA, CDR2 FQGNSA. CDR3 size: 15 residues. The V and J ends lost 4 bases and 3 bases, in that order; junction bases with no gene match: 6. This CDR3 is CASSSDRAINQPQHF. The CDR3 DNA is TGTGCCAGCAGCTCCGACAGGGCCATCAATCAGCCCCAGCATTTT. The variable domain in full, completed from reference TRBV7-2 and TRBJ1-5, reads GAGVSQSPSNKVTEKGKDVELRCDPISGHTALYWYRQSLGQGLEFLIYFQGNSAPDKSGLPSDRFSAERTGGSVSTLTIQRTQQEDSAVYLCASSSDRAINQPQHFGDGTRLSIL.

The V call is TRBV3-1, the J call TRBJ1-2, with a tentative D call TRBD1 (5 bases). Germline-derived CDR1 and CDR2 are LGHDT and YNNKEL (reference sequence). The V end lost 1 base, the J end lost 6 bases, and 15 bases lay between the germline ends. There are 15 residues in the CDR3. CDR3 nucleotides: TGTGCCAGCAGCCAAGCCCGCGGGGGAGTCAATGGCTACACCTTC. It codes for CASSQARGGVNGYTF. The entire variable domain, with the rest obtained from reference TRBV3-1 and TRBJ1-2, is as follows: DTAVSQTPKYLVTQMGNDKSIKCEQNLGHDTMYWYKQDSKKFLKIMFSYNNKELIINETVPNRFSPKSPDKAHLNLHINSLELGDSAVYFCASSQARGGVNGYTFGSGTRLTVV.

This clonotype has only a few counts. This sequence joins TRBV28 and TRBJ1-6; D remains unclear. V lost 6 bases to trimming and J lost 7 bases, with 4 bases between them. The CDR3 is 11 amino acids. Per the germline V gene, CDR1 is MDHEN and CDR2 is SYDVKM. CDR3 in amino acids: CASSQNSPLHF. The DNA of the CDR3 is TGTGCCAGCAGCCAAAATTCACCCCTCCACTTT.

This clonotype was seen more than once but under ten times. The CDR3: CASSPLIGVNTYGYTF. For the CDR3, the DNA is TGTGCCAGCAGTCCCCTGATCGGAGTCAACACCTATGGCTACACCTTC. The chain joins TRBV12-3 or TRBV12-4 to TRBJ1-2; D remains ambiguous. V lost 5 bases to trimming and J lost 4 bases, with 20 bases between them. The CDR3 runs to 16 residues.

This sequence joins TRBV7-6 and TRBJ2-2, with a weak D call TRBD2 (6 bases). The V end lost 3 bases, the J end lost 0 bases, and 11 bases lay between the germline ends. From germline, CDR1 is SGHVS and CDR2 FNYEAQ. The CDR3 extends over 16 amino acids. This CDR3 is CASSFYSGANTGELFF. DNA of the CDR3: TGTGCCAGCAGCTTTTATAGCGGCGCGAACACCGGGGAGCTGTTTTTT.

This clonotype has only a few counts. The rearrangement uses TRBV7-8 and TRBJ2-2; D gene unclear. Germline CDR1 is SGHVS and CDR2 is FQNEAQ. The CDR3 covers 15 residues. V dropped 2 bases and J dropped 7 bases, with 14 bases sitting between them. This CDR3 is CASSLIGPQGGELFF. CDR3 in DNA: TGTGCCAGCAGCTTAATAGGGCCCCAAGGCGGGGAGCTGTTTTTT.

This chain uses TRBV20-1 with TRBJ2-1; TRBD1 might be the D (6 bases). The CDR3 has 14 residues. Germline values: CDR1 DFQATT, CDR2 SNEGSKA (reference sequence). The V end lost 2 bases, the J end lost 4 bases, and 12 bases lay between the germline ends. CDR3 amino acids: CSARSPQGYNEQFF. CDR3 in DNA: TGCAGTGCTAGATCTCCCCAGGGGTACAATGAGCAGTTCTTC.

This clonotype was counted a few times. The chain carries TRBV6-5 and TRBJ1-1; D not resolved. This CDR3 contains 13 residues. The germline V and J ends were trimmed by 2 bases and 1 base, with 5 bases remaining between them. Germline V CDR1 and CDR2: MNHEY, SVGAGI. CDR3 bases: TGTGCCAGCAGTTACACCAAGAACACTGAAGCTTTCTTT. It translates to CASSYTKNTEAFF.